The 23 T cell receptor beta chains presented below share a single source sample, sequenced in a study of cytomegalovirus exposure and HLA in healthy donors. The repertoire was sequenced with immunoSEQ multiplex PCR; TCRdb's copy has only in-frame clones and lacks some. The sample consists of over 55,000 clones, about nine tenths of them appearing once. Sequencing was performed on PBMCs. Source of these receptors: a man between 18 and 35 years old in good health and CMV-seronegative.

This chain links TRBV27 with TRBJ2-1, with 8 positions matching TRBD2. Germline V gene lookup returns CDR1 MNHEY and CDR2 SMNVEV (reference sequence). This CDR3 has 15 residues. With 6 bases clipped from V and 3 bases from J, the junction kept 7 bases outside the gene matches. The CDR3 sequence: CASSITSGLYNEQFF. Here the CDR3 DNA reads TGTGCCAGCAGCATCACTAGCGGACTCTACAATGAGCAGTTCTTC.

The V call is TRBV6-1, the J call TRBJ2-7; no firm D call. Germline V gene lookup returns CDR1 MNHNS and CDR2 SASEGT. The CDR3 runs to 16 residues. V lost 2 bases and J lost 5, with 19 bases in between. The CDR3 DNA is TGTGCCAGCAGTGAATCGCCTAGTTCCCGAGAGGACGAGCAGTACTTC. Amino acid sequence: CASSESPSSREDEQYF.

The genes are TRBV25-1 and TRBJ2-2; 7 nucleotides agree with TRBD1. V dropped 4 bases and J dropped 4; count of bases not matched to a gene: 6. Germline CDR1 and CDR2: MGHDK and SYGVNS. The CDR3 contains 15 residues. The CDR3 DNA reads TGTGCCAGCAGTGGCACAGGGGTCGGCACCGGGGAGCTGTTTTTT. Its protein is CASSGTGVGTGELFF.

The CDR3 nucleotides are TGTGCCAGCAGTTATACCTACGAGCAGTACTTC. Amino acids: CASSYTYEQYF. The chain couples TRBV2 to TRBJ2-7; D gene ambiguous. The CDR3 covers 11 residues. From germline, CDR1 is SNHLY and CDR2 FYNNEI. V lost 5 bases and J lost 2, with 4 bases in between.

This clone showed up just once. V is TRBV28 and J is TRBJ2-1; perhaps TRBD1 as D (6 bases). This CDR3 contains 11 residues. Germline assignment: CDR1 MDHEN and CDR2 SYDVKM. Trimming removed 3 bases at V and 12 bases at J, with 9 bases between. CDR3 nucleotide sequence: TGTGCCAGCAGTTTCCCGACAGGGCAGTTCTTC. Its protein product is CASSFPTGQFF.

The CDR3 DNA is TGTGCCAGCAGCCGAGGGTCAGGCAGTACCTACGAGCAGTACTTC. This encodes CASSRGSGSTYEQYF. The chain has TRBV7-8 and TRBJ2-7; tentatively, D is TRBD2 (5 bases). Germline V gene lookup returns CDR1 SGHVS and CDR2 FQNEAQ. This CDR3 is built from 15 residues. Trimming took 5 bases from V and 2 from J, leaving 16 bases between them.

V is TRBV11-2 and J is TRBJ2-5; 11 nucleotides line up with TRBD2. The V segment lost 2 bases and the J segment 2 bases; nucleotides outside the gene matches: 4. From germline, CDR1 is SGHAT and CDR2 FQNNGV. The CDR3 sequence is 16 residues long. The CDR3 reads CASSLTSGSWQETQYF. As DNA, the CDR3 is TGTGCCAGCAGCTTAACTAGCGGGAGTTGGCAAGAGACCCAGTACTTC.

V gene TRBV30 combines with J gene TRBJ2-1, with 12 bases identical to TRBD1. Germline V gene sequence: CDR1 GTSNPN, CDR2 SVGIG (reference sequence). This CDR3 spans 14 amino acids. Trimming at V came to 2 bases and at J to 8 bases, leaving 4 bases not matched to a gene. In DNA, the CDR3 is TGTGCCTGGAGTTTGGGGACAGGGGGCCATGAGCAGTTCTTC. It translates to CAWSLGTGGHEQFF.

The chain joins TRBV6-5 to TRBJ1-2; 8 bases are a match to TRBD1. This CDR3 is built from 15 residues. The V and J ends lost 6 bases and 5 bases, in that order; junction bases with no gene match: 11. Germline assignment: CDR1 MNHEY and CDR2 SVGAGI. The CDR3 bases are TGTGCCAGCAGACCACAGGGGGAGGATGGGTATGGCTACACCTTC. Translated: CASRPQGEDGYGYTF.

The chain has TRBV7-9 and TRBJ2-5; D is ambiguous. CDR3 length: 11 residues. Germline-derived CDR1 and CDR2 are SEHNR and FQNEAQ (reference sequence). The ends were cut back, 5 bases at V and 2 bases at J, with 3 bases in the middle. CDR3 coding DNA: TGTGCCAGCAGCCATCAAGAGACCCAGTACTTC. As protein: CASSHQETQYF.

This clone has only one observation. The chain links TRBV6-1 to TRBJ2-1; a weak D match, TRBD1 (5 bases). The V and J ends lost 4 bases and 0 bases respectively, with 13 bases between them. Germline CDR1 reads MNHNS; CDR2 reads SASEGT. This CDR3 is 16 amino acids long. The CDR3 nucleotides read TGTGCCAGCAGTGCCTACAGGTCAAGCTCCTACAATGAGCAGTTCTTC. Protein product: CASSAYRSSSYNEQFF.

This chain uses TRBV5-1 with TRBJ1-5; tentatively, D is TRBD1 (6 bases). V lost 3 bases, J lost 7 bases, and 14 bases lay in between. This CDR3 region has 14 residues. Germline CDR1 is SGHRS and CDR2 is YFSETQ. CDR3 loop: CASSCGRGGQPQHF. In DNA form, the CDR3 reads TGCGCCAGCAGCTGTGGGCGGGGGGGCCAGCCCCAGCATTTT.

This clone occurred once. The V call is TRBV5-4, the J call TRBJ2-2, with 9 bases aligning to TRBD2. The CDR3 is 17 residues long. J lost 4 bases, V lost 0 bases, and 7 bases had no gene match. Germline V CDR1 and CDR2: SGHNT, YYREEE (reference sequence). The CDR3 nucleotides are TGTGCCAGCAGCTTGGTGGCGCTAGCGGGATCCACCGGGGAGCTGTTTTTT. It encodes CASSLVALAGSTGELFF.

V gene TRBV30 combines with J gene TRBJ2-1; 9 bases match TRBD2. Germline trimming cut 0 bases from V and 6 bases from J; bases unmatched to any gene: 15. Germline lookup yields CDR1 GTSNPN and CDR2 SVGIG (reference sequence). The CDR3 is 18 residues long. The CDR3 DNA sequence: TGTGCCTGGAGTGTACGAGGCGGGTCTAGCGGGATCGGCAATGAGCAGTTCTTC. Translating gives CAWSVRGGSSGIGNEQFF. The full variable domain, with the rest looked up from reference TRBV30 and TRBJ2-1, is SQTIHQWPATLVQPVGSPLSLECTVEGTSNPNLYWYRQAAGRGLQLLFYSVGIGQISSEVPQNLSASRPQDRQFILSSKKLLLSDSGFYLCAWSVRGGSSGIGNEQFFGPGTRLTVL.

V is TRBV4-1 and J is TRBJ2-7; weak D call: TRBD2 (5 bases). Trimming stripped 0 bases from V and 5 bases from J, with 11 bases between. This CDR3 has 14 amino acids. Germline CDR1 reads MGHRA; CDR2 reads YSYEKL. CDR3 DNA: TGCGCCAGCAGCCAAGAGCGGGCCGGGGACGAGCAGTACTTC. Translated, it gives CASSQERAGDEQYF.

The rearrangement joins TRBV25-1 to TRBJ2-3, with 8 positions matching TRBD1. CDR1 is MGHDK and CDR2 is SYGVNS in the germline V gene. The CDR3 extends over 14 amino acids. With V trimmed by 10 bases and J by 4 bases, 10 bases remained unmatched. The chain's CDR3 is CATGQGPWADTQYF. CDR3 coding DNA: TGTGCCACCGGACAGGGACCCTGGGCAGATACGCAGTATTTT.

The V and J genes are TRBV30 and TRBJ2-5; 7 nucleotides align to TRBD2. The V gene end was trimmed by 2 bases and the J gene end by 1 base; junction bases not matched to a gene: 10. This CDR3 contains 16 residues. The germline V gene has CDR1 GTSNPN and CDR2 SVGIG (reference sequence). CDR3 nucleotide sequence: TGTGCCTGGAGTAGGTCCCGAGCGGGGCGCCAAGAGACCCAGTACTTC. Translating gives CAWSRSRAGRQETQYF.

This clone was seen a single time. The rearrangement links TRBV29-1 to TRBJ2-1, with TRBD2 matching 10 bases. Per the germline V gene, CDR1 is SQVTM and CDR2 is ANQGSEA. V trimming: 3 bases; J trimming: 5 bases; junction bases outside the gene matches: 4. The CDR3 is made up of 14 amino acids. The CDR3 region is CSVDTLAGNNEQFF. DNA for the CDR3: TGCAGCGTTGATACACTAGCGGGAAACAATGAGCAGTTCTTC.

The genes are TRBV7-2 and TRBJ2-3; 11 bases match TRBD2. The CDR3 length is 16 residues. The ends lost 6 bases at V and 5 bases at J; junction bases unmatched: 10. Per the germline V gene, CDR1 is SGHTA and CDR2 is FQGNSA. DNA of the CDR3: TGTGCCAGCAGTCCCCTAGCGGGAGGTTGGGGAGATACGCAGTATTTT. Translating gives CASSPLAGGWGDTQYF.

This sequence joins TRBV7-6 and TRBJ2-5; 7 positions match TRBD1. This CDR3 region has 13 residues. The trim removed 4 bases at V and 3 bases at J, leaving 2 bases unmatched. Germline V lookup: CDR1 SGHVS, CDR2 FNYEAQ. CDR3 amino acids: CASSWGQKETQYF. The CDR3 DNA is TGTGCCAGCAGCTGGGGACAGAAAGAGACCCAGTACTTC. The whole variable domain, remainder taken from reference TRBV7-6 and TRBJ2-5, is GAGVSQSPRYKVTKRGQDVALRCDPISGHVSLYWYRQALGQGPEFLTYFNYEAQQDKSGLPNDRFSAERPEGSISTLTIQRTEQRDSAMYRCASSWGQKETQYFGPGTRLLVL.

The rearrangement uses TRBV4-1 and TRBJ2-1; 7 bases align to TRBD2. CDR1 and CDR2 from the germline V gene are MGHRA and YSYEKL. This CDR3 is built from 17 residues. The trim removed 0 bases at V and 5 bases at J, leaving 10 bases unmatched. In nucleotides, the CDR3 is TGCGCCAGCAGCCAAGATCGCTCGGGAGGCACTAACAATGAGCAGTTCTTC. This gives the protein CASSQDRSGGTNNEQFF.

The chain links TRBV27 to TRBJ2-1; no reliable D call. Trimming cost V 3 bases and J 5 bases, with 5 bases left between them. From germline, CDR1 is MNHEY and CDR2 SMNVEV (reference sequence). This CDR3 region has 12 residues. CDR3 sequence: CASSFTDNEQFF. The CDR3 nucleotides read TGTGCCAGCAGTTTCACGGACAATGAGCAGTTCTTC.

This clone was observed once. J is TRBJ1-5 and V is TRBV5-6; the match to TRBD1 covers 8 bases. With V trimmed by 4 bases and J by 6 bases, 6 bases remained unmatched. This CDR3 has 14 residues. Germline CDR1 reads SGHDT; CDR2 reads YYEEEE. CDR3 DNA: TGTGCCAGCAGCATTGGACAGGGAAGTCAGCCCCAGCATTTT. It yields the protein CASSIGQGSQPQHF.